This TCR beta chain originates from a study of spatial heterogeneity in lung cancer. Study details: Sequences of the beta chain were consistently detected in greater numbers than alpha-chain sequences.

Each TCR cDNA molecule carried a unique molecular identifier. Using its own MiXCR run on the 5' RACE reads, TCRdb lists one record per CDR3 protein. This sample has 40,000 to 50,000 distinct CDR3 sequences; roughly 13% occur once, and the top ten carry 55% to 70%. Regarding the study as a whole: Blood contained ubiquitous expanded tumor TCRs more at resection than at follow-up.

As to time point: sample taken at primary tumor resection. Researchers sequenced whole RNA taken from tumor, nontumor lung or frozen PBMC without sorting. The donors, approximately 66 patients with untreated early-stage non-small cell lung cancer, provided the samples. There are many counts of this clonotype. The antigen is not known. The germline gives CDR1 SGDLS, CDR2 YYNGEE. This CDR3 is 13 amino acids long. With V trimmed by 4 bases and J by 5 bases, 4 bases remained unmatched. This clonotype was obtained from a male donor with early-stage non-small cell lung cancer. Sequences were derived from PBMCs, sampled at surgery. The chain is built from TRBV9 and TRBJ2-7; 9 bases are shared with TRBD1. The CDR3 here is CASSSGQGNEQYF. As DNA, the CDR3 is TGTGCCAGCAGCTCAGGACAGGGGAACGAGCAGTACTTC. Full variable domain (missing parts from reference TRBV9 and TRBJ2-7): DSGVTQTPKHLITATGQRVTLRCSPRSGDLSVYWYQQSLDQGLQFLIQYYNGEERAKGNILERFSAQQFPDLHSELNLSSLELGDSALYFCASSSGQGNEQYFGPGTRLTVT.